This TCR beta chain derives from a study of shared clonotypes between healthy human individuals. Trimming removed 1 base from V and 0 bases from J, with 10 bases in between. Germline V gene data show CDR1 as MDHEN and CDR2 as SYDVKM. The CDR3 length is 16 residues. Remarks on this clone: The target antigen is unknown.

Only in-frame clones appear in the TCRdb table, and some are missing; sequencing was by immunoSEQ multiplex PCR. The sample has fewer than 2.5 million clones; under 95% are singletons. Overall study results and limits: For naive CD4 cells, 4% to 6% of clonotypes were shared across a handful of donors. Genetic and exposure-history diversity was limited by the small donor number.

The V gene is TRBV28, the J gene TRBJ1-3; tentative D call: TRBD1 (6 bases). The receptor was isolated from a man younger than 35 in good health. Some clones in this sample may be carry-over from other donors' samples. Specimen: naive CD4+ T cells from PBMCs. Subset: CD45RA+ positively selected. The CDR3 region has the DNA TGTGCCAGCAGTTTATTCACAGGGTCCTCTGGAAACACCATATATTTT. Its protein product is CASSLFTGSSGNTIYF.